This note documents a single T cell receptor (beta chain) sequence. These data originate in a study of blood T cells in healthy people across ages. For the second PCR, which ran for roughly 6 to 11 cycles, a sample-barcoded 5' primer and a J-beta primer mix were used. TCRdb processed the 5' RACE reads anew with MiXCR; each CDR3 protein has one entry. Of about 1,000,000 distinct CDR3 sequences in the sample, 40% to 55% are singletons; the top ten hold approximately 17%. CDR3 size: 16 residues. The germline V gene has CDR1 MNHEY and CDR2 SMNVEV (reference sequence). The trim removed 4 bases at V and 4 bases at J, leaving 6 bases unmatched.

The sequenced sample was blood. The sequence derives from a woman aged 60 to 75 in good health. The chain employs TRBV27 and TRBJ2-6; the match to TRBD1 covers 8 bases. Here the CDR3 reads CASSSGQVLGANVLTF. The CDR3 nucleotides read TGTGCCAGCAGTTCGGGACAGGTCCTGGGGGCCAACGTCCTGACTTTC.